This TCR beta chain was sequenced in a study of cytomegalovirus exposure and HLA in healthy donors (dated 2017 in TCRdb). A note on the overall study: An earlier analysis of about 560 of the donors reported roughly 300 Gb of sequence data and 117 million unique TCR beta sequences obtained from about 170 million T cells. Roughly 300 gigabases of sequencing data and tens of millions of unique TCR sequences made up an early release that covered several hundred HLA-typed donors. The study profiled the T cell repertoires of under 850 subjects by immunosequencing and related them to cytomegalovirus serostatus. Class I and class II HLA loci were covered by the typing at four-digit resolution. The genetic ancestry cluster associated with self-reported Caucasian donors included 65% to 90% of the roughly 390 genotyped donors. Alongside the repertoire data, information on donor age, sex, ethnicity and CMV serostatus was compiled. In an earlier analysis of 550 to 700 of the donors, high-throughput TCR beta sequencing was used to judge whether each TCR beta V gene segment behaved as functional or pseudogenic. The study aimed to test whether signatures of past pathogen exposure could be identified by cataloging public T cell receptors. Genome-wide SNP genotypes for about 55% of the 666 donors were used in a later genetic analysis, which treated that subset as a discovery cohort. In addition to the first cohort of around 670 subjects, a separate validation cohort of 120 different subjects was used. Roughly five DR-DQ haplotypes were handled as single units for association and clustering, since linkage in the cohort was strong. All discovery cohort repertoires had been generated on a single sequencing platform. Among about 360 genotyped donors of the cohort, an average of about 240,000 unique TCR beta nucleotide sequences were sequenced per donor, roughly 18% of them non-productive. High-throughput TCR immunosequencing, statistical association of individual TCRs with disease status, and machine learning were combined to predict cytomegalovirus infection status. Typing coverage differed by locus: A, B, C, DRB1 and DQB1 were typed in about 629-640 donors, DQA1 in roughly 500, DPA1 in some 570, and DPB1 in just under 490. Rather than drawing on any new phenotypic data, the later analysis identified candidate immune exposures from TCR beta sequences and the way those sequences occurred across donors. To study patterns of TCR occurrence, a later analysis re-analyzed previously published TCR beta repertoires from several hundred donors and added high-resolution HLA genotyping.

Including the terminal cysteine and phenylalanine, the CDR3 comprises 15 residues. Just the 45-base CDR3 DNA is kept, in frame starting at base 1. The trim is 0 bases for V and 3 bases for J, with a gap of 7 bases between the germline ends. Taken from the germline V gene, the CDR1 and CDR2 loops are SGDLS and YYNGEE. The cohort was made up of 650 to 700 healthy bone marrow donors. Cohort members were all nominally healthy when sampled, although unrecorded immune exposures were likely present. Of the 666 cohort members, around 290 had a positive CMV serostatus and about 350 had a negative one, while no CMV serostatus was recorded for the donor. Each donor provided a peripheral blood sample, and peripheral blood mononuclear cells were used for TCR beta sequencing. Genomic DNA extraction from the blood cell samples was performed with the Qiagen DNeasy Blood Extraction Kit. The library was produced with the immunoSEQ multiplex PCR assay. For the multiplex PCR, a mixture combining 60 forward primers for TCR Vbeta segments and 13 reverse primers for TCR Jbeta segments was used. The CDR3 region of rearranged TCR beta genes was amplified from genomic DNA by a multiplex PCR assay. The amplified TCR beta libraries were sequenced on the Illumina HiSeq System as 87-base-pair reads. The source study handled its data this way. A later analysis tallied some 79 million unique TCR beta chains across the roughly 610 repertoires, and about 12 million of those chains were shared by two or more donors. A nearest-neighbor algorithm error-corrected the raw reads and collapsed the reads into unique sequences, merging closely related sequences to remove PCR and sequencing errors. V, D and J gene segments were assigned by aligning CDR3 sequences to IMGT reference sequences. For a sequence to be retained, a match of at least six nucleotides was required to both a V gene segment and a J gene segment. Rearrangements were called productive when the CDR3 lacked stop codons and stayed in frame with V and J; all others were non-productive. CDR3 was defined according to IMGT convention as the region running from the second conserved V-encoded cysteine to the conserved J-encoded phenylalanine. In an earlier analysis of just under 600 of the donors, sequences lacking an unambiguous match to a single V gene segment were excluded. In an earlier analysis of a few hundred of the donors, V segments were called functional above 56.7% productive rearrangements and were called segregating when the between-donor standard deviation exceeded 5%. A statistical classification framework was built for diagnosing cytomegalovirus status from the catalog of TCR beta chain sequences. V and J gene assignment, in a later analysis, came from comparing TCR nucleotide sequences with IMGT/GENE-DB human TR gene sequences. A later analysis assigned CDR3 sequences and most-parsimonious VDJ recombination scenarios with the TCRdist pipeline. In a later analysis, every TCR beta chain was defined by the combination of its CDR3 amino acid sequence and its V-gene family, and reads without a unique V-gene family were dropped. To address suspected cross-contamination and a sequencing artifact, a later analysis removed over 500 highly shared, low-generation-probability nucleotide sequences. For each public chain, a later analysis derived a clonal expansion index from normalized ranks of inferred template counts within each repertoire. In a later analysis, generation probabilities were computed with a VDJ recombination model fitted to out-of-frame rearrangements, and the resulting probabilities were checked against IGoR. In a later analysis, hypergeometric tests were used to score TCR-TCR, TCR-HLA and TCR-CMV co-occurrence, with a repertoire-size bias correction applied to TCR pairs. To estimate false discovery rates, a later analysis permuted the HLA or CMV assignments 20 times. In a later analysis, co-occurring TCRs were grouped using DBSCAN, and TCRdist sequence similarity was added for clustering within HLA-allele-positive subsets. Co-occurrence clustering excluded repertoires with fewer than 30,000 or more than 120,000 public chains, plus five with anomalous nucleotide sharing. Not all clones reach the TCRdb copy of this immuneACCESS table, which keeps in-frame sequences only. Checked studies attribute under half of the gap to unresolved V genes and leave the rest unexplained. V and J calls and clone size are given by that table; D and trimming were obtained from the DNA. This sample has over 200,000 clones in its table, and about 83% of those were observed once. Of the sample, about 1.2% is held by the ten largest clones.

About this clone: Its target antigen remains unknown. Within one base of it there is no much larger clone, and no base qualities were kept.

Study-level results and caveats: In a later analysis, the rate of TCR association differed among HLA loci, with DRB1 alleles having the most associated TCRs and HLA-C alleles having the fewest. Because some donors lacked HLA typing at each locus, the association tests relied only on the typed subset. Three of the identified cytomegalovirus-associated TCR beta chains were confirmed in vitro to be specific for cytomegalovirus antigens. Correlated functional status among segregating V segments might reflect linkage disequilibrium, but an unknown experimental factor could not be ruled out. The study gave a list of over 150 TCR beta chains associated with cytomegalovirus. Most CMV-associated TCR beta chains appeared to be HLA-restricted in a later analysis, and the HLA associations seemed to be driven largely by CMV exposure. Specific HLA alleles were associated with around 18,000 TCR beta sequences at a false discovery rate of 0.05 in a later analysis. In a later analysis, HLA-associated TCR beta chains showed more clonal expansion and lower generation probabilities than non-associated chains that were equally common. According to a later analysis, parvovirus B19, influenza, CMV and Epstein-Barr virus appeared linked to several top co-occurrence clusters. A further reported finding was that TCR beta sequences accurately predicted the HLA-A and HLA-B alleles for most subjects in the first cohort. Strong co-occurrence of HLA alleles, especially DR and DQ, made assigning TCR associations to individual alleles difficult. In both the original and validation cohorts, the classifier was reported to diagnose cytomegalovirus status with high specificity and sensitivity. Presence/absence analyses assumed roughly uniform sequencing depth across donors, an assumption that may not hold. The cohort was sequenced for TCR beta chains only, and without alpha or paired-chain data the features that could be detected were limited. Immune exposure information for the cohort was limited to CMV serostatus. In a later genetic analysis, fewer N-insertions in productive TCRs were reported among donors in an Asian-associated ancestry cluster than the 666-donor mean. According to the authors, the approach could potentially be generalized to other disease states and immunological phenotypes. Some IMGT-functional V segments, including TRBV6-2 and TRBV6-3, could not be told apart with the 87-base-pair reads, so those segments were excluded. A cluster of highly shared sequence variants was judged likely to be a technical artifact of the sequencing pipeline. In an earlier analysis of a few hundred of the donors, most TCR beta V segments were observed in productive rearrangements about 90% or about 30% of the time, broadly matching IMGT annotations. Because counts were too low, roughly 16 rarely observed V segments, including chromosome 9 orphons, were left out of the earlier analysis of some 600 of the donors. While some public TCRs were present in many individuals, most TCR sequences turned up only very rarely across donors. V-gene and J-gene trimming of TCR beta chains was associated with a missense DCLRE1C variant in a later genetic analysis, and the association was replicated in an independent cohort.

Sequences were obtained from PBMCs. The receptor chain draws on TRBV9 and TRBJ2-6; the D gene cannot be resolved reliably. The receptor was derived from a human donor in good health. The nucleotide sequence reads TGTGCCAGCAGCGTAGATGGGCGTGGGGCCAACGTCCTGACTTTC. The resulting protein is CASSVDGRGANVLTF.